This paragraph reports one T cell receptor (beta chain). These data originate in a study of T cells in Graves' hyperthyroidism and ophthalmopathy. The CDR3 consists of 13 residues. The V end lost 4 bases, the J end lost 5 bases, and 11 bases lay between the germline ends. The germline V gene has CDR1 ENHRY and CDR2 SYGVKD. Authors of the study amplified TCR beta CDR3 regions from RNA transcripts. The HTBI primer set served for first-round RT-PCR of the TCR CDR3. TCRdb reprocessed the multiplex PCR reads via MiXCR and lists one record per CDR3 protein. The sample shows about 570,000 distinct CDR3 sequences, about 43% of them seen only once.

The chain uses TRBV10-3 and TRBJ1-2; D unresolved. The sample comprised peripheral blood or thyroid tissue (not recorded which). The receptor was derived from an adult woman with Graves' disease, either hyperthyroidism or ophthalmopathy (not recorded which). Here the CDR3 reads CAISGDRGYGYTF. In DNA form, the CDR3 reads TGTGCCATCAGTGGTGATCGGGGTTATGGCTACACCTTC.